The 21 T cell receptor beta chains in this list originate from one sample, sequenced in a study of blood T cell repertoires in COVID-19. Data came from immunoSEQ multiplex PCR; TCRdb stores just in-frame clones and leaves some out. The table has 330,000 or so clones, roughly 87% seen once. The sample taken for sequencing was PBMCs or T cells enriched from blood (not recorded which). Receptors were obtained from a woman aged 25-40 years who had recovered from COVID-19.

V and J are TRBV4-1 and TRBJ2-3, with D perhaps matching TRBD2 (6 bases). The germline gives CDR1 MGHRA, CDR2 YSYEKL. CDR3 length: 17 residues. V lost 0 bases and J lost 9, with 22 bases in between. The CDR3 sequence: CASSQERRTGEGRTQYF. The CDR3 bases are TGCGCCAGCAGCCAAGAGCGGAGAACGGGAGAGGGGAGAACGCAGTATTTT.

CDR3 coding DNA: TGTGCCAGCTCACCACCTGGGACTAGCGGGGGCGCAGATACGCAGTATTTT. It translates to CASSPPGTSGGADTQYF. The chain is built from TRBV18 and TRBJ2-3; 14 bases line up with TRBD2. This CDR3 contains 17 residues. V shed 0 bases and J 4 bases; nucleotides not matched to a gene: 3. CDR1 KGHSH and CDR2 LQKENI come from the germline V gene.

The rearrangement joins TRBV19 to TRBJ1-5; the D gene is possibly TRBD1 (5 bases). The CDR3 totals 18 residues. V lost 4 bases and J lost 7, with 26 bases in between. The germline V gene has CDR1 LNHDA and CDR2 SQIVND (reference sequence). CDR3 region: CASSRSSSSQGGGQPQHF. The CDR3 DNA sequence: TGTGCCAGTAGTAGATCGTCAAGTTCCCAGGGAGGCGGGCAGCCCCAGCATTTT.

The chain has TRBV2 and TRBJ1-3; D is unresolved. This CDR3 region has 12 residues. V shed 7 bases and J shed 0 bases, with 4 bases lying between them. Germline lookup yields CDR1 SNHLY and CDR2 FYNNEI. The CDR3: CASIISGNTIYF. DNA for the CDR3: TGTGCCAGCATCATCTCTGGAAACACCATATATTTT.

This chain connects TRBV24-1 to TRBJ2-1; 15 bases map to TRBD2. V lost 3 bases to trimming and J lost 8 bases; unmatched junction nucleotides: 4. This CDR3 region has 16 residues. Germline CDR1 is KGHDR and CDR2 is SFDVKD. The CDR3 is CATSDIGLAGGDEQFF. The CDR3 coding sequence is TGTGCCACCAGTGATATAGGACTAGCGGGAGGGGATGAGCAGTTCTTC.

Written as DNA, the CDR3 is TGTGCCAGCAGCCTCAACCCTAGCGGGCCCTACGAGCAGTACTTC. It codes for CASSLNPSGPYEQYF. This chain uses TRBV7-2 with TRBJ2-7, with 8 positions matching TRBD2. Trimming took 5 bases from V and 2 from J; bases not matched to a gene: 8. The CDR3 is made up of 15 amino acids. Germline V gives CDR1 SGHTA, CDR2 FQGNSA.

The chain couples TRBV5-1 to TRBJ1-1, with D possibly matching TRBD1 (6 bases). Per germline, CDR1 SGHRS and CDR2 YFSETQ. The CDR3 covers 14 residues. Trimming left V 3 bases short and J 6 bases short, with 15 bases between. In DNA, the CDR3 is TGCGCCAGCAGCTCCGCAGGGGCAGGTGCTGAAGCTTTCTTT. Its translation is CASSSAGAGAEAFF.

This chain joins TRBV6-5 and TRBJ1-5; D uncertain. V lost 6 bases and J 2 bases, leaving 14 bases between the germline ends. There are 15 residues in the CDR3. Per the germline V gene, CDR1 is MNHEY and CDR2 is SVGAGI. CDR3 amino acids: CASRLSGFGNQPQHF. The CDR3, as DNA: TGTGCCAGCAGACTTTCAGGATTCGGCAATCAGCCCCAGCATTTT.

This chain links TRBV11-2 with TRBJ2-1; D is perhaps TRBD1 (6 bases). Looked up from germline, CDR1 is SGHAT and CDR2 is FQNNGV. V was cut by 2 bases and J by 6 bases, with 14 bases left in between. This CDR3 contains 15 residues. The CDR3 DNA is TGTGCCAGCAGCTTACAGTACAGGGCCCCCAATGAGCAGTTCTTC. Encoded protein: CASSLQYRAPNEQFF.

The J gene is TRBJ2-7, the V gene TRBV4-1; 7 nucleotides match TRBD2. The CDR3 spans 15 residues. Unmatched junction bases numbered 7, after V lost 2 bases and J lost 3 bases. From germline, CDR1 is MGHRA and CDR2 YSYEKL. CDR3 residues: CASSQQAGRDYEQYF. In nucleotides, the CDR3 is TGCGCCAGCAGCCAACAAGCGGGGAGGGACTACGAGCAGTACTTC.

The CDR3 DNA follows: TGCGCCAGCAGACCGGGGACAGGGGAAAATCAGCCCCAGCATTTT. Amino acids: CASRPGTGENQPQHF. The chain has TRBV5-1 and TRBJ1-5; 10 bases are shared with TRBD1. CDR3 length: 15 residues. Trimming at V came to 5 bases and at J to 4 bases, leaving 6 bases not matched to a gene. Germline V gene lookup returns CDR1 SGHRS and CDR2 YFSETQ.

On this clone itself: Other DNA sequences in the sample encode the same CDR3. V is TRBV12-3 or TRBV12-4 and J is TRBJ2-7; maybe TRBD2 (5 bases). Trimming cost V 4 bases and J 5 bases, with 9 bases left between them. This CDR3 has 12 amino acids. The CDR3 region is CASSWAGDEQYF. The CDR3 DNA is TGTGCCAGCAGTTGGGCCGGGGACGAGCAGTACTTC.

This chain links TRBV3-1 (or the pseudogene TRBV3-2) with TRBJ2-3, with 12 bases fitting TRBD2. Germline CDR1 reads LGHDT; CDR2 reads YNNKEL (reference sequence). After removal of 2 bases from V and 0 bases from J, the junction contained 6 bases not matched to a gene. The CDR3 has 18 amino acids. The CDR3 coding sequence is TGTGCCAGCAGCCAAAGGACTAGCGGGGTCCTTAGCACAGATACGCAGTATTTT. Translation gives CASSQRTSGVLSTDTQYF.

This rearrangement joins TRBV7-3 to TRBJ2-2; D is unclear. V dropped 4 bases and J dropped 4 bases, with 4 bases sitting between them. The CDR3 has 12 amino acids. Germline loops: CDR1 SGHTA, CDR2 FQGTGA. Here the CDR3 reads CASSSLTGELFF. The CDR3 bases are TGTGCCAGCAGCTCCCTCACCGGGGAGCTGTTTTTT.

The genes are TRBV28 and TRBJ2-2; 14 positions match TRBD2. This CDR3 region has 17 residues. J was trimmed by 5 bases and V by 5 bases; bases with no gene match: 7. CDR1 is MDHEN and CDR2 is SYDVKM in the germline V gene. The CDR3 DNA reads as TGTGCCAGCAGTCTGACTAGCGGGGGGGCCCGTACCGGGGAGCTGTTTTTT. Translated: CASSLTSGGARTGELFF.

This clone was picked up a small number of times. The chain employs TRBV6-1 and TRBJ2-1, with 13 positions matching TRBD2. V shed 2 bases, J shed 4 bases, and the junction held 5 bases outside the gene matches. Germline loops: CDR1 MNHNS, CDR2 SASEGT. This CDR3 is built from 17 residues. The CDR3 DNA reads TGTGCCAGCAGTGAAAGGGGGACTAGCGGGACGTACAATGAGCAGTTCTTC. Protein product: CASSERGTSGTYNEQFF.

This clone occurred a few times. The chain is built from TRBV5-1 and TRBJ2-2; 10 nucleotides agree with TRBD1. Germline CDR1 is SGHRS and CDR2 is YFSETQ. The CDR3 extends over 17 amino acids. V lost 4 bases to trimming and J lost 6 bases; unmatched junction nucleotides: 12. CDR3 bases: TGCGCCAGCAGCGAACTCTCCGGGACAGGGGTTTCCGGGGAGCTGTTTTTT. Translated: CASSELSGTGVSGELFF.

CDR3 sequence (DNA): TGTGCCAGCAGCCACCAACTAGCGGCTGGAGCTTACGAGCAGTACTTC. This encodes CASSHQLAAGAYEQYF. The chain has TRBV28 and TRBJ2-7; the match to TRBD2 covers 8 bases. The trim removed 6 bases at V and 4 bases at J, leaving 14 bases unmatched. Germline V gives CDR1 MDHEN, CDR2 SYDVKM. There are 16 residues in the CDR3.

V gene TRBV25-1 combines with J gene TRBJ1-3; D is unresolved. Trimming took 8 bases from V and 0 from J, leaving 11 bases between them. The CDR3 spans 14 residues. Germline loops: CDR1 MGHDK, CDR2 SYGVNS. CDR3 coding DNA: TGTGCCAGCGTCGACGGGGTCTCTGGAAACACCATATATTTT. Translating gives CASVDGVSGNTIYF.

CDR3 in amino acids: CASSMNQGFQPQHF. In DNA form, the CDR3 reads TGTGCCAGCAGTATGAACCAGGGGTTTCAGCCCCAGCATTTT. The gene calls are TRBV2 and TRBJ1-5; tentatively, D is TRBD1 (6 bases). With 5 bases removed from V and 6 bases from J, the gap between germline ends came to 14 bases. CDR3 length: 14 residues. Germline assignment: CDR1 SNHLY and CDR2 FYNNEI.

V is TRBV6-6 and J is TRBJ2-7, with 7 bases fitting TRBD1. CDR1 and CDR2 (germline): MNHNY, SVGAGI (reference sequence). J gave up 8 bases and V 6 bases, and 10 bases lay outside the gene matches. The CDR3 contains 13 residues. CDR3 region: CASSSGQGVKQYF. Written as DNA, the CDR3 is TGTGCCAGCAGCTCGGGGCAGGGGGTTAAGCAGTACTTC.